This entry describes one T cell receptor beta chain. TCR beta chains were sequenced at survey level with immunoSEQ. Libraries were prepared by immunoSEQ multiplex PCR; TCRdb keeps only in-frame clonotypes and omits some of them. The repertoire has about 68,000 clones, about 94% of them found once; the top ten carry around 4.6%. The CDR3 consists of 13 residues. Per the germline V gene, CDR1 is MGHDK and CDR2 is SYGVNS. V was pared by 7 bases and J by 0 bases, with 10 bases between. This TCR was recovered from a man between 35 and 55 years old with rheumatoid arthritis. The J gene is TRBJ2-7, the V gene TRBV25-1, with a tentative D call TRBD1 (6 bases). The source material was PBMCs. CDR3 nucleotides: TGTGCCAGCATGACAGGCGGCTCCTACGAGCAGTACTTC. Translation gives CASMTGGSYEQYF.